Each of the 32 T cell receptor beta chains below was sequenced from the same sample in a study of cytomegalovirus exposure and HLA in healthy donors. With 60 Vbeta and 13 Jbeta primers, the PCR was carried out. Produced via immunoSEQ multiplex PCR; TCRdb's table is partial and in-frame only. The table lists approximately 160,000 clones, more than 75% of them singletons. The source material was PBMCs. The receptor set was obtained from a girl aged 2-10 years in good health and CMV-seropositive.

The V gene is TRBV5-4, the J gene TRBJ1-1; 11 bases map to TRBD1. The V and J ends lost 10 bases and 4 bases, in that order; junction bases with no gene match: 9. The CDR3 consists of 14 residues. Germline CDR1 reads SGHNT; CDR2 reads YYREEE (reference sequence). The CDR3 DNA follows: TGTGCCGGATTGGACAGGGGGCATGCCACTGAAGCTTTCTTT. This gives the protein CAGLDRGHATEAFF.

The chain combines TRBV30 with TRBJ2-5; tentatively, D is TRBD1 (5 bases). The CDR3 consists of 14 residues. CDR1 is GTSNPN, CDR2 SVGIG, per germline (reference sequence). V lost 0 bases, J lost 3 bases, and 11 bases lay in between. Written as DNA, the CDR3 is TGTGCCTGGAGTGTCCACCTCAGGGAAGAGACCCAGTACTTC. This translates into CAWSVHLREETQYF.

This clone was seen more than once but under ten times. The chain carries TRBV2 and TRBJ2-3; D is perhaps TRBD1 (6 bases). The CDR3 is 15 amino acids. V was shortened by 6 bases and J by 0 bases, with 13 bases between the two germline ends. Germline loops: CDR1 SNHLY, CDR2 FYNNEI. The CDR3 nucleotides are TGTGCCAGCAGAGATCAGGGGTTGAGCACAGATACGCAGTATTTT. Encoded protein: CASRDQGLSTDTQYF. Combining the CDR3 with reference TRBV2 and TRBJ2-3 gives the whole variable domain EPEVTQTPSHQVTQMGQEVILRCVPISNHLYFYWYRQILGQKVEFLVSFYNNEISEKSEIFDDQFSVERPDGSNFTLKIRSTKLEDSAMYFCASRDQGLSTDTQYFGPGTRLTVL.

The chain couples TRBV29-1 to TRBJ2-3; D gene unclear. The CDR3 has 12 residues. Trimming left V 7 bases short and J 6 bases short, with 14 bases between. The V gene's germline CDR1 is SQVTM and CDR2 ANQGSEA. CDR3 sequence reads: CSGVSDSDTQYF. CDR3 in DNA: TGCAGCGGGGTCAGCGACTCGGATACGCAGTATTTT.

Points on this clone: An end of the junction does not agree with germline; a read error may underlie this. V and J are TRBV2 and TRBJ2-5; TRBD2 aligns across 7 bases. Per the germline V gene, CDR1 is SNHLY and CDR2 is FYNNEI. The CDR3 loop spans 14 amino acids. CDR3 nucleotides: TGTGCCAGAAGTGCCGCAGGGAGGGGAGAGACCCAGTACTTC. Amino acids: CARSAAGRGETQYF.

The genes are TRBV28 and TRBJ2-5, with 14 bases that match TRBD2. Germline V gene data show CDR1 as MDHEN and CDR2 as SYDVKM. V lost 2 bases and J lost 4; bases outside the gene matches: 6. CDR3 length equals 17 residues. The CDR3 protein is CASSLPTSGRAPETQYF. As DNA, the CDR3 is TGTGCCAGCAGTTTACCGACTAGCGGGAGGGCCCCAGAGACCCAGTACTTC.

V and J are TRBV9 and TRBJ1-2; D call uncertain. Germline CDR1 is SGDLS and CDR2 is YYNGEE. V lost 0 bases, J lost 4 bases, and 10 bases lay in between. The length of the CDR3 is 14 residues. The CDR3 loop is CASSVGGRAYGYTF. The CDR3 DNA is TGTGCCAGCAGCGTAGGAGGCAGAGCCTATGGCTACACCTTC. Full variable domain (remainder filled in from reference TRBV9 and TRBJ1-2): DSGVTQTPKHLITATGQRVTLRCSPRSGDLSVYWYQQSLDQGLQFLIQYYNGEERAKGNILERFSAQQFPDLHSELNLSSLELGDSALYFCASSVGGRAYGYTFGSGTRLTVV.

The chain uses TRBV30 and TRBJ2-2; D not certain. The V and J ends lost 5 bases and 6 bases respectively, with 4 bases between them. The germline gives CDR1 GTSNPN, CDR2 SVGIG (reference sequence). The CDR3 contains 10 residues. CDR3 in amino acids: CAWEAGELFF. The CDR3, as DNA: TGTGCCTGGGAGGCCGGGGAGCTGTTTTTT.

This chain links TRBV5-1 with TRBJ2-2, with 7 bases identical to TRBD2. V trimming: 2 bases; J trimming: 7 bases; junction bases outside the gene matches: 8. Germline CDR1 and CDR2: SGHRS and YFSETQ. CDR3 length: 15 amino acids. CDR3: CASSLSLSGGGELFF. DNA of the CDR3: TGCGCCAGCAGCTTATCCCTCTCGGGGGGCGGGGAGCTGTTTTTT.

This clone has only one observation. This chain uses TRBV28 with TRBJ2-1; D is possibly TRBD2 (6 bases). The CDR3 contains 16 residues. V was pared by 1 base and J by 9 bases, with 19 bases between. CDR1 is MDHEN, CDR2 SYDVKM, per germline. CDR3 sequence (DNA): TGTGCCAGCAGTTTATACCCCGCCGGGAGTGTTGGTGAGCAGTTCTTC. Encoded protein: CASSLYPAGSVGEQFF. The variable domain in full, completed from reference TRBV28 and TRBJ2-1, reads DVKVTQSSRYLVKRTGEKVFLECVQDMDHENMFWYRQDPGLGLRLIYFSYDVKMKEKGDIPEGYSVSREKKERFSLILESASTNQTSMYLCASSLYPAGSVGEQFFGPGTRLTVL.

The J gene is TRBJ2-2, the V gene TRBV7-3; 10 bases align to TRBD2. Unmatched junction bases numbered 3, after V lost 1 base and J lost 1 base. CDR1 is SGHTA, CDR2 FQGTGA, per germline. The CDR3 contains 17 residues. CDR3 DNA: TGTGCCAGCAGCTTAAGCGCTAGCGGGAGGAACACCGGGGAGCTGTTTTTT. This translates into CASSLSASGRNTGELFF.

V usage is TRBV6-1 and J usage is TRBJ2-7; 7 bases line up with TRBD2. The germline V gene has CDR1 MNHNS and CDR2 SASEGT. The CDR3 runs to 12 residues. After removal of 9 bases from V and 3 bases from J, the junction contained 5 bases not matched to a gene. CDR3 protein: CASQAGIYEQYF. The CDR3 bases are TGTGCCAGTCAAGCGGGAATCTACGAGCAGTACTTC.

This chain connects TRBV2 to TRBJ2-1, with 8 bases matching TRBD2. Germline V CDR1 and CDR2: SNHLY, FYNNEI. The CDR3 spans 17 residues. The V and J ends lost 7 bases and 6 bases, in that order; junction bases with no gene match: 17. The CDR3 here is CASMRSREGRSGNEQFF. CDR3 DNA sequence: TGTGCCAGCATGAGGTCCCGGGAGGGCCGATCGGGCAATGAGCAGTTCTTC.

The CDR3 DNA sequence: TGTGCCAGCAGTGGGGAGGGAAACACCATATATTTT. This gives the protein CASSGEGNTIYF. The V call is TRBV2, the J call TRBJ1-3; D gene ambiguous. In germline, CDR1 is SNHLY, CDR2 FYNNEI. The CDR3 has 12 amino acids. V lost 4 bases and J 4 bases, leaving 5 bases between the germline ends.

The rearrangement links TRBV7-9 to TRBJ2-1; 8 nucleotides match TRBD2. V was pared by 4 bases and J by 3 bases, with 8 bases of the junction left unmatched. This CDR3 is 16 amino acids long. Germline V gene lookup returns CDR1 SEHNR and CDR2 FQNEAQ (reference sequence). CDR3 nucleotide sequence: TGTGCCAGCAGCTCAAAGACTAGCGAGCACTACAATGAGCAGTTCTTC. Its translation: CASSSKTSEHYNEQFF.

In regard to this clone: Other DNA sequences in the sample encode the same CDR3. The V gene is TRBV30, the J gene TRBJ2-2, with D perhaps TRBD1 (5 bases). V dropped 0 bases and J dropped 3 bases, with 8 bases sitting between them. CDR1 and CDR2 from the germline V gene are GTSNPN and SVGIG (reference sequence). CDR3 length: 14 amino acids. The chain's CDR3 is CAWSVGAYTGELFF. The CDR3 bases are TGTGCCTGGAGTGTAGGGGCGTACACCGGGGAGCTGTTTTTT.

CDR3 DNA sequence: TGTGCCTGGAGTGGAGGAGGGGGCGATGAGCAGTTCTTC. This sequence encodes CAWSGGGGDEQFF. V usage is TRBV30 and J usage is TRBJ2-1, with a possible D match to TRBD1 (7 bases). Between the trimmed V and J ends, which lost 1 base and 8 bases, there was a span of 12 bases. The length of the CDR3 is 13 residues. The germline V gene has CDR1 GTSNPN and CDR2 SVGIG (reference sequence).

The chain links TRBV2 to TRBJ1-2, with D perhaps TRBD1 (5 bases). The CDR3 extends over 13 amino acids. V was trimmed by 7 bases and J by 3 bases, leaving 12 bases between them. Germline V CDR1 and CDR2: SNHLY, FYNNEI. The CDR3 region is CASTPTGDYGYTF. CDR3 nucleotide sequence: TGTGCCAGCACCCCCACAGGCGACTATGGCTACACCTTC. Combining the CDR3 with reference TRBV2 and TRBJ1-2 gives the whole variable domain EPEVTQTPSHQVTQMGQEVILRCVPISNHLYFYWYRQILGQKVEFLVSFYNNEISEKSEIFDDQFSVERPDGSNFTLKIRSTKLEDSAMYFCASTPTGDYGYTFGSGTRLTVV.

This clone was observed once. CDR3: CAWRRGLIEKLFF. The CDR3 DNA reads as TGTGCCTGGAGACGGGGGTTGATAGAAAAACTGTTTTTT. V usage is TRBV30 and J usage is TRBJ1-4; tentative D call: TRBD1 (5 bases). The CDR3 covers 13 residues. CDR1 and CDR2 (germline): GTSNPN, SVGIG (reference sequence). V lost 3 bases, J lost 8 bases, and 13 bases lay in between.

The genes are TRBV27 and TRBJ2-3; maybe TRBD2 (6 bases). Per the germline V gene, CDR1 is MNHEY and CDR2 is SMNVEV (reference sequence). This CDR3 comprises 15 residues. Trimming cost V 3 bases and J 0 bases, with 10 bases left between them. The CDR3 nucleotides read TGTGCCAGCAGTTTCGGGACTCCCAGCACAGATACGCAGTATTTT. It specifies CASSFGTPSTDTQYF.

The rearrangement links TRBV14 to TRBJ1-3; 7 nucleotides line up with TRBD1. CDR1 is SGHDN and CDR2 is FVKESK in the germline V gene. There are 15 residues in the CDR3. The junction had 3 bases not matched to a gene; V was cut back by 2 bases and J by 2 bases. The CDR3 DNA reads TGTGCCAGCAGCCAACTAGACAGGGCTGGAAACACCATATATTTT. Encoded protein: CASSQLDRAGNTIYF.

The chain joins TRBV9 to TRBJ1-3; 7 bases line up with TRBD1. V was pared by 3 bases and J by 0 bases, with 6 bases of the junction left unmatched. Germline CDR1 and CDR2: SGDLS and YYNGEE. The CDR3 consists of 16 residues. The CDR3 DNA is TGTGCCAGCAGCGCAACAGGGGCTGACTCTGGAAACACCATATATTTT. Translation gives CASSATGADSGNTIYF.

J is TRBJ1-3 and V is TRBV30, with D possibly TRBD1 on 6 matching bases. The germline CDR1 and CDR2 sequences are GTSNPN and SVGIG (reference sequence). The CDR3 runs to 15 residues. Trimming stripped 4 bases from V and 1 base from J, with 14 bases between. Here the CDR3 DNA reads TGTGCCTGGACTAGAACAGGGATATCTGGAAACACCATATATTTT. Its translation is CAWTRTGISGNTIYF. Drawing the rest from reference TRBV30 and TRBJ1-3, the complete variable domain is SQTIHQWPATLVQPVGSPLSLECTVEGTSNPNLYWYRQAAGRGLQLLFYSVGIGQISSEVPQNLSASRPQDRQFILSSKKLLLSDSGFYLCAWTRTGISGNTIYFGEGSWLTVV.

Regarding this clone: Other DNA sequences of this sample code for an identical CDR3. CDR3 loop: CASSLRGYNEQFF. For the CDR3, the DNA is TGTGCCAGCAGTTTAAGAGGCTACAATGAGCAGTTCTTC. V is TRBV28 and J is TRBJ2-1; no definite D call. CDR1 MDHEN and CDR2 SYDVKM come from the germline V gene. V was trimmed by 2 bases and J by 3 bases, leaving 5 bases between them. The CDR3 extends over 13 amino acids.

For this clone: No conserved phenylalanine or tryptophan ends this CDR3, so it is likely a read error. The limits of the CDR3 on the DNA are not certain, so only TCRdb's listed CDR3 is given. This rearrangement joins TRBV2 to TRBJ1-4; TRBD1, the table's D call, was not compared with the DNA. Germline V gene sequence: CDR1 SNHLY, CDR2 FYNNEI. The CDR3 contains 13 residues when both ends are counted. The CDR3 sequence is CASYIRLWTGFTV.

DNA for the CDR3: TGTGCCAGCAGCGTAACAGGGGAAGTCTCAGATACGCAGTATTTT. This codes for CASSVTGEVSDTQYF. This chain links TRBV13 with TRBJ2-3, with TRBD1 matching 7 bases. This CDR3 region has 15 residues. V lost 5 bases and J lost 4; bases outside the gene matches: 9. Germline V gene data show CDR1 as PRHDT and CDR2 as FYEKMQ (reference sequence).

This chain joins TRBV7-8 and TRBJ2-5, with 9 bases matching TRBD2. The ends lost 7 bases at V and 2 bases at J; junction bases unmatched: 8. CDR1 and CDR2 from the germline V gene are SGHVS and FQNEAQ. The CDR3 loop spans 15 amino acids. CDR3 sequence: CASNGVLAGQETQYF. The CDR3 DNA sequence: TGTGCCAGCAATGGTGTCCTAGCGGGACAAGAGACCCAGTACTTC.

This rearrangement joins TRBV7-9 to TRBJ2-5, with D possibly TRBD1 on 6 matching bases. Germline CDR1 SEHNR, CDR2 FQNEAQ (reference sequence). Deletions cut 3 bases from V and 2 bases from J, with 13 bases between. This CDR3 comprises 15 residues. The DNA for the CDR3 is TGTGCCAGCAGCTTTGGGGGCGCCACTCAAGAGACCCAGTACTTC. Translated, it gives CASSFGGATQETQYF.

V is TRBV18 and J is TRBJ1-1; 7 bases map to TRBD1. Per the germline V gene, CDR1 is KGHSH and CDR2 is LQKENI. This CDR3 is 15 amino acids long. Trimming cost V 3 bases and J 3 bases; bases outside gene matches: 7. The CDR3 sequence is CASSPRGGEDTEAFF. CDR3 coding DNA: TGTGCCAGCTCACCTCGAGGGGGCGAAGACACTGAAGCTTTCTTT.

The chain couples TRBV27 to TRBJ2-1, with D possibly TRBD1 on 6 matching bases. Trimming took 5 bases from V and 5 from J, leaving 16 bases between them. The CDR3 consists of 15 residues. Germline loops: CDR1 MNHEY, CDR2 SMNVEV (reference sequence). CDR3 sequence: CASSAWTEINNEQFF. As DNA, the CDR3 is TGTGCCAGCAGTGCCTGGACAGAAATAAACAATGAGCAGTTCTTC.

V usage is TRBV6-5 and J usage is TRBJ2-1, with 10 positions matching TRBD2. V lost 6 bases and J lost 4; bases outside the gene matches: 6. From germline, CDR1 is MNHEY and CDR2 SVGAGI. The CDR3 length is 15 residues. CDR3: CASSPGTSAYNEQFF. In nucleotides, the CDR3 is TGTGCCAGCAGCCCCGGGACTAGCGCTTACAATGAGCAGTTCTTC.

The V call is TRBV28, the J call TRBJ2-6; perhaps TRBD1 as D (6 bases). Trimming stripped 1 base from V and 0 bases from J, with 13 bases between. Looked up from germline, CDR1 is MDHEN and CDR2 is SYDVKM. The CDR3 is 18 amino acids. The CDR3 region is CASSLSGVRGSGANVLTF. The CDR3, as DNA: TGTGCCAGCAGTTTATCAGGGGTAAGGGGCTCTGGGGCCAACGTCCTGACTTTC.